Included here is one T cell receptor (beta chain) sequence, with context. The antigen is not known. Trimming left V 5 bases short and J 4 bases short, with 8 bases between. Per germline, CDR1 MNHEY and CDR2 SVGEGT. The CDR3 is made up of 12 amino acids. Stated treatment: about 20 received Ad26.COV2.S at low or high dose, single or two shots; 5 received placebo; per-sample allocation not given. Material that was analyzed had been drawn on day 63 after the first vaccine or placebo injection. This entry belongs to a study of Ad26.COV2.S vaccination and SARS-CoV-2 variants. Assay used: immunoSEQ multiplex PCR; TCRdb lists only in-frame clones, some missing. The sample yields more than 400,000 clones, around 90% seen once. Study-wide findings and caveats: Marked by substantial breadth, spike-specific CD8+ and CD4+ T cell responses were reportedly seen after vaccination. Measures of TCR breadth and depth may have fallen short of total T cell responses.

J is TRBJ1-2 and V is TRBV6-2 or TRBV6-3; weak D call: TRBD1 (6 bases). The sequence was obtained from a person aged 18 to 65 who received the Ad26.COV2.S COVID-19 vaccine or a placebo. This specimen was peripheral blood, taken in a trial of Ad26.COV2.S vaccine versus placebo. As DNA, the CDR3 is TGTGCCAGCAGTACAGGGCCCTATGGCTACACCTTC. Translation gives CASSTGPYGYTF.